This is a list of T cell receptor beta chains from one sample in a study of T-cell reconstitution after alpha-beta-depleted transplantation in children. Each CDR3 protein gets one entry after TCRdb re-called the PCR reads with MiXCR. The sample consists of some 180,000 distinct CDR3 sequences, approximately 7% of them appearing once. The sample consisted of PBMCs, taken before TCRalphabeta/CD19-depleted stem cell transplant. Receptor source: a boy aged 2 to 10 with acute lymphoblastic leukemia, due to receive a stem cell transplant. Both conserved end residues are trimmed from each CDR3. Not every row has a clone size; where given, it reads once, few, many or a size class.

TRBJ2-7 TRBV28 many ASSPTSVWEQY
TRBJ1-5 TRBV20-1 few SARGGGQPQH
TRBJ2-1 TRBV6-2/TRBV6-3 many ASKRGSYNEQF
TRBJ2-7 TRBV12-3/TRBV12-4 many ASSLALSYYEQY
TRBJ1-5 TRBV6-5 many ASSWDSGGLQPQH
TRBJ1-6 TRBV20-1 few SASDVGRYNSPLH
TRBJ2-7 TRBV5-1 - ASSPGTEDYEQY
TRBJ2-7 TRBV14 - ASSQERWAGSYEQY
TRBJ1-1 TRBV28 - ATETGGVGTEAF
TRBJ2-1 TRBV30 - AWSVGTVLNEQF
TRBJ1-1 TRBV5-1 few ASSGRGRTNTEAW
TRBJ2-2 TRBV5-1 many ASSSTGTSNAGELF
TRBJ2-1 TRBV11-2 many ASSFGGGLNEQF
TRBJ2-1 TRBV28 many ASLAGSNEQF